Detailed here is one T cell receptor beta chain. Generated by immunoSEQ multiplex PCR, the TCRdb table keeps only in-frame clones and is missing some. Of 50,000 or so clones in the sample, 70% to 90% are singletons; the top ten hold nearly 0.9%. The data were taken from a study of OX40 agonist ivuxolimab in advanced cancers. Whole-study context: Participants averaged approximately 60 years of age (range roughly 23 to 79) and were about 85% male.

The V end lost 3 bases, the J end lost 0 bases, and 7 bases lay between the germline ends. This CDR3 is 14 amino acids long. CDR1 is SGHAT and CDR2 is FQNNGV in the germline V gene. Systemic immunosuppression or autoimmune disease history was grounds to exclude patients. Here the sequenced sample was CD4+ or CD8+ T cells sorted from blood, taken in a trial of the OX40 agonist ivuxolimab. This chain connects TRBV11-2 to TRBJ2-3, with D possibly matching TRBD2 (5 bases). This clonotype originated in an adult with an advanced solid tumor such as melanoma, head and neck, liver or kidney cancer. The CDR3 DNA reads TGTGCCAGCAGCTTTGGCGGGAGCACAGATACGCAGTATTTT. Amino acid sequence: CASSFGGSTDTQYF.